Presented here are 26 T cell receptor beta chains from one specimen sequenced in a study of a mutant IDH1 vaccine in newly diagnosed glioma. Antigen specificity for these receptors is unknown. Data came from immunoSEQ multiplex PCR; TCRdb stores just in-frame clones and leaves some out. The profile shows around 41,000 clones, around 89% of them singletons. Time point reported: week 35, safety follow-up. A 20-mer mutant IDH1 peptide at 300 ug was injected subcutaneously with topical imiquimod. This sample comprised PBMCs, obtained from a glioma patient whose treatment included an IDH1 peptide vaccine. The receptor set was obtained from a man aged 35-49 years with glioma.

This sequence joins TRBV5-4 and TRBJ2-2; TRBD2 aligns across 8 bases. Losses at the gene ends were 3 bases for V and 1 base for J; bases not matched to a gene: 8. Germline CDR1 and CDR2: SGHNT and YYREEE (reference sequence). This CDR3 spans 17 amino acids. The CDR3 region has the DNA TGTGCCAGCAGCTCCTCGGGCCTAGCGGGGAACACCGGGGAGCTGTTTTTT. This encodes CASSSSGLAGNTGELFF.

The V and J genes are TRBV5-6 and TRBJ2-2; D is possibly TRBD1 (6 bases). CDR3 length equals 14 residues. Germline V gives CDR1 SGHDT, CDR2 YYEEEE. Deletions cut 2 bases from V and 5 bases from J, with 10 bases between. CDR3 bases: TGTGCCAGCAGCTTAGTAAGGGGGACCGGGGAGCTGTTTTTT. The encoded protein is CASSLVRGTGELFF. The complete variable domain, with remaining parts taken from reference TRBV5-6 and TRBJ2-2, reads DAGVTQSPTHLIKTRGQQVTLRCSPKSGHDTVSWYQQALGQGPQFIFQYYEEEERQRGNFPDRFSGHQFPNYSSELNVNALLLGDSALYLCASSLVRGTGELFFGEGSRLTVL.

The chain recombines TRBV27 with TRBJ1-2; a weak D match, TRBD1 (5 bases). This CDR3 contains 13 residues. The germline gives CDR1 MNHEY, CDR2 SMNVEV (reference sequence). Trimming cost V 7 bases and J 6 bases, with 15 bases left between them. The CDR3 DNA sequence: TGTGCCAGCACCCCGGGGGGGATAGATGGCTACACCTTC. Translating it yields CASTPGGIDGYTF.

The chain recombines TRBV6-6 with TRBJ2-3; D unresolved. The CDR3 runs 15 residues. V was shortened by 3 bases and J by 0 bases, with 10 bases between the two germline ends. Germline values: CDR1 MNHNY, CDR2 SVGAGI (reference sequence). This CDR3 is CASSYFLGSTDTQYF. In DNA, the CDR3 is TGTGCCAGCAGTTATTTTTTGGGGAGCACAGATACGCAGTATTTT.

V and J are TRBV18 and TRBJ1-6; 7 bases match TRBD1. CDR3 length: 14 residues. Germline V gene data show CDR1 as KGHSH and CDR2 as LQKENI. The trim removed 6 bases at V and 6 bases at J, leaving 5 bases unmatched. The CDR3 sequence: CASSLRDSNSPLHF. The CDR3 DNA follows: TGTGCCAGCTCCCTTCGGGACAGTAATTCACCCCTCCACTTT.

The chain recombines TRBV21-1 with TRBJ2-7; the tabulated D call, TRBD1, remains unverified against the DNA. TRBV21-1 is a pseudogene segment. The length of the CDR3 is 18 residues. The CDR3 loop reads CASSPQMRRTDRAYEQYV. CDR3 bases: TGTGCCAGCAGCCCTCAAATGAGGCGAACGGACAGGGCGTACGAGCAGTACGTC.

This clone is judged medium-sized. This chain uses TRBV29-1 with TRBJ1-3; no clear D gene. This CDR3 contains 10 residues. Trimming pared 7 bases from V and 4 bases from J, leaving 5 bases between. Germline CDR1 is SQVTM and CDR2 is ANQGSEA. The CDR3 region has the DNA TGCAGCGACCCGGGAAACACCATATATTTT. It codes for CSDPGNTIYF. The full variable domain, completed using reference TRBV29-1 and TRBJ1-3, is SAVISQKPSRDICQRGTSLTIQCQVDSQVTMMFWYRQQPGQSLTLIATANQGSEATYESGFVIDKFPISRPNLTFSTLTVSNMSPEDSSIYLCSDPGNTIYFGEGSWLTVV.

The J gene is TRBJ1-5, the V gene TRBV30, with D possibly matching TRBD1 (6 bases). The CDR3 runs 13 residues. The V gene lost 3 bases and the J gene lost 9 bases, with 15 bases spanning the gap. The V gene's germline CDR1 is GTSNPN and CDR2 SVGIG (reference sequence). CDR3 sequence: CAWSRTGWGPQHF. The CDR3 DNA follows: TGTGCCTGGAGCCGAACAGGGTGGGGGCCCCAGCATTTT.

This sequence joins TRBV11-3 and TRBJ1-6; D is unresolved. CDR3 length equals 13 residues. Germline lookup yields CDR1 SGHNT and CDR2 YENEEA. V was pared by 0 bases and J by 8 bases, with 5 bases between. The CDR3: CASSLDGYSPLHF. CDR3 DNA sequence: TGTGCCAGCAGCTTAGATGGCTATTCACCCCTCCACTTT.

The chain joins TRBV10-3 to TRBJ1-4; TRBD1 is a possible D gene (6 bases). The germline V gene has CDR1 ENHRY and CDR2 SYGVKD. This CDR3 spans 16 amino acids. V dropped 6 bases and J dropped 2 bases, with 16 bases sitting between them. The CDR3 protein is CAISLTGVTTNEKLFF. In nucleotides, the CDR3 is TGTGCCATCAGCCTGACAGGCGTCACCACTAATGAAAAACTGTTTTTT.

CDR3 DNA sequence: TGTGCCAGCAGCCCCCGGGTGGGAAGGTATGGCTACACCTTC. This translates into CASSPRVGRYGYTF. The rearrangement joins TRBV11-2 to TRBJ1-2; D remains ambiguous. CDR1 is SGHAT and CDR2 is FQNNGV in the germline V gene. The CDR3 spans 14 residues. Trimming cost V 5 bases and J 5 bases, with 15 bases left between them. The full variable domain, completed using reference TRBV11-2 and TRBJ1-2, is EAGVAQSPRYKIIEKRQSVAFWCNPISGHATLYWYQQILGQGPKLLIQFQNNGVVDDSQLPKDRFSAERLKGVDSTLKIQPAKLEDSAVYLCASSPRVGRYGYTFGSGTRLTVV.

This chain joins TRBV7-9 and TRBJ2-1; tentative D call: TRBD2 (6 bases). The V and J ends lost 3 bases and 7 bases respectively, with 7 bases between them. The CDR3 covers 12 residues. Per the germline V gene, CDR1 is SEHNR and CDR2 is FQNEAQ (reference sequence). CDR3 DNA: TGTGCCAGCAGCTTGGGGAGGAATGAGCAGTTCTTC. Translating gives CASSLGRNEQFF. The complete variable domain, with remaining parts taken from reference TRBV7-9 and TRBJ2-1, reads DTGVSQNPRHKITKRGQNVTFRCDPISEHNRLYWYRQTLGQGPEFLTYFQNEAQLEKSRLLSDRFSAERPKGSFSTLEIQRTEQGDSAMYLCASSLGRNEQFFGPGTRLTVL.

The V and J genes are TRBV7-9 and TRBJ2-5, with D perhaps matching TRBD1 (6 bases). This CDR3 spans 13 amino acids. CDR1 is SEHNR and CDR2 is FQNEAQ in the germline V gene (reference sequence). V was cut by 5 bases and J by 4 bases, with 11 bases left in between. The CDR3 bases are TGTGCCAGCAGCCCACGAGGGGGAGAGACCCAGTACTTC. Amino acid sequence: CASSPRGGETQYF.

This chain joins TRBV4-1 and TRBJ1-2, with no clear D. From germline, CDR1 is MGHRA and CDR2 YSYEKL. This CDR3 is built from 14 residues. Trimming left V 1 base short and J 0 bases short, with 6 bases between. Here the CDR3 DNA reads TGCGCCAGCAGCCAAGCGGAGGCTAACTATGGCTACACCTTC. This codes for CASSQAEANYGYTF.

CDR3 bases: TGTGCCAGCAGTGAAACGGGAGGGAGGGCCTACGAGCAGTACTTC. It translates to CASSETGGRAYEQYF. The chain joins TRBV2 to TRBJ2-7, with 8 nucleotides matching TRBD2. V lost 2 bases to trimming and J lost 2 bases; unmatched junction nucleotides: 5. Germline assignment: CDR1 SNHLY and CDR2 FYNNEI. The CDR3 is 15 residues long.

The V gene is TRBV5-1, the J gene TRBJ1-5, with a weak D call TRBD1 (5 bases). CDR1 is SGHRS, CDR2 YFSETQ, per germline. CDR3 size: 15 residues. V was clipped by 0 bases and J by 3 bases, with 10 bases between them. The CDR3 sequence: CASSLGTGVNQPQHF. The CDR3 DNA reads as TGCGCCAGCAGCTTGGGGACGGGGGTCAATCAGCCCCAGCATTTT.

Here the CDR3 reads CSARNWATQYF. The CDR3, as DNA: TGCAGTGCTAGAAACTGGGCTACGCAGTATTTT. This chain links TRBV20-1 with TRBJ2-3; D unresolved. The CDR3 sequence is 11 residues long. The V and J ends lost 2 bases and 8 bases respectively, with 8 bases between them. Germline V gives CDR1 DFQATT, CDR2 SNEGSKA (reference sequence).

CDR3 loop: CSAGTEAFF. CDR3 nucleotide sequence: TGCAGTGCGGGTACTGAAGCTTTCTTT. V usage is TRBV20-1 and J usage is TRBJ1-1; D remains unclear. The CDR3 extends over 9 amino acids. Trimming pared 6 bases from V and 5 bases from J, leaving 4 bases between. The V gene's germline CDR1 is DFQATT and CDR2 SNEGSKA (reference sequence).

The chain uses TRBV30 and TRBJ1-2; D perhaps matches TRBD1 (5 bases). This CDR3 is built from 13 residues. CDR1 and CDR2 (germline): GTSNPN, SVGIG (reference sequence). Trimming cost V 5 bases and J 3 bases, with 13 bases left between them. The CDR3 spells CAWGARRDYGYTF. DNA for the CDR3: TGTGCCTGGGGGGCAAGGAGAGACTATGGCTACACCTTC. Together with reference TRBV30 and TRBJ1-2, the CDR3 gives the full variable domain: SQTIHQWPATLVQPVGSPLSLECTVEGTSNPNLYWYRQAAGRGLQLLFYSVGIGQISSEVPQNLSASRPQDRQFILSSKKLLLSDSGFYLCAWGARRDYGYTFGSGTRLTVV.

The chain recombines TRBV6-1 with TRBJ2-2; possibly TRBD2 for D (6 bases). V lost 6 bases, J lost 4 bases, and 9 bases lay in between. CDR1 MNHNS and CDR2 SASEGT come from the germline V gene. CDR3 length: 13 amino acids. CDR3 sequence (DNA): TGTGCCAGCAGGTTGACTAGCACCGGGGAGCTGTTTTTT. Its translation: CASRLTSTGELFF.

The chain employs TRBV4-1 and TRBJ1-5; the match to TRBD1 covers 8 bases. CDR3 length: 17 amino acids. V lost 1 base to trimming and J lost 1 base; unmatched junction nucleotides: 6. Germline values: CDR1 MGHRA, CDR2 YSYEKL. DNA for the CDR3: TGCGCCAGCAGCCAAGTGGCAGGGGGCTTAAGCAATCAGCCCCAGCATTTT. Translation gives CASSQVAGGLSNQPQHF.

CDR3 region: CASSYPHRDTGELFF. CDR3 DNA: TGTGCCAGCAGTTACCCACACAGGGACACCGGGGAGCTGTTTTTT. The chain has TRBV6-6 and TRBJ2-2; D possibly corresponds to TRBD1 (6 bases). The CDR3 has 15 amino acids. V dropped 2 bases and J dropped 3 bases, with 10 bases sitting between them. CDR1 MNHNY and CDR2 SVGAGI come from the germline V gene (reference sequence).

The chain is built from TRBV28 and TRBJ2-2; weak D call: TRBD1 (5 bases). V lost 6 bases, J lost 7 bases, and 18 bases lay in between. This CDR3 is built from 15 residues. Germline V lookup: CDR1 MDHEN, CDR2 SYDVKM. CDR3 sequence (DNA): TGTGCCAGCAGAATAGGAGCAGGGAAGATCGGGGAGCTGTTTTTT. Residues: CASRIGAGKIGELFF. The full variable domain, with the rest looked up from reference TRBV28 and TRBJ2-2, is DVKVTQSSRYLVKRTGEKVFLECVQDMDHENMFWYRQDPGLGLRLIYFSYDVKMKEKGDIPEGYSVSREKKERFSLILESASTNQTSMYLCASRIGAGKIGELFFGEGSRLTVL.

This chain links TRBV6-6 with TRBJ1-4, with D perhaps matching TRBD1 (5 bases). Trimming stripped 0 bases from V and 8 bases from J, with 10 bases between. Germline lookup yields CDR1 MNHNY and CDR2 SVGAGI (reference sequence). This CDR3 has 14 residues. The CDR3 loop is CASSYSGVDEKLFF. DNA for the CDR3: TGTGCCAGCAGTTACTCAGGGGTTGACGAAAAACTGTTTTTT.

The chain joins TRBV28 to TRBJ1-6; D may be TRBD1 (5 bases). Germline CDR1 and CDR2: MDHEN and SYDVKM. CDR3 size: 15 residues. Between the trimmed V and J ends, which lost 1 base and 3 bases, there was a span of 7 bases. The CDR3 sequence: CASSLSTDYNSPLHF. The CDR3 DNA reads as TGTGCCAGCAGTTTATCGACAGACTATAATTCACCCCTCCACTTT.

The J gene is TRBJ1-4, the V gene TRBV5-5; a possible D gene is TRBD1 (6 bases). The CDR3 is made up of 16 amino acids. CDR1 SGHKS and CDR2 YYEKEE come from the germline V gene (reference sequence). The ends were cut back, 1 base at V and 8 bases at J, with 18 bases in the middle. The CDR3 DNA is TGTGCCAGCAGCTTGTTGACCGGGACATATTACGAAAAACTGTTTTTT. It is translated as CASSLLTGTYYEKLFF.